This TCR beta chain is from a study of blood T cell repertoires in COVID-19. Study information: Whether acute or convalescent, the COVID-19 samples came from the United States, Italy and Spain. Sources were T cells, B-cell-depleted T cells, or PBMCs; the material itself was cDNA or gDNA.

In the authors' workflow: Estimation of nucleated cell counts relied on the amplification of reference gene primers. This table comes from immunoSEQ multiplex PCR, and its TCRdb copy is limited to in-frame clones, with some not included. That table furnishes V, J and clone size, whereas the DNA furnished D and trimming. The sample shows 100,000 to 150,000 clones, around 89% of them seen only once. Losses at the gene ends were 7 bases for V and 0 bases for J; bases not matched to a gene: 11. The CDR3 is 17 residues long. Germline CDR1 reads SGHRS; CDR2 reads YFSETQ. The sample consisted of peripheral blood. The chain combines TRBV5-1 with TRBJ2-1, with 9 bases aligning to TRBD1. This clonotype was obtained from a man between 45 and 60 years old with active or convalescent COVID-19. The CDR3 protein is CASRDRVPTRSYNEQFF. The CDR3 coding sequence is TGCGCCAGCCGGGACAGGGTTCCCACTCGCTCCTACAATGAGCAGTTCTTC.